This passage covers 28 T cell receptor beta chains from one sample sequenced in a study of cytotoxic CD8 clonotypes in ibrutinib-treated CLL. Libraries were prepared by immunoSEQ multiplex PCR; TCRdb keeps only in-frame clonotypes and omits some of them. The sample contains tens of thousands of clones, about 86% of which appear only once. This sample comprised PBMCs, obtained before ibrutinib treatment. Every receptor here comes from a human donor with chronic lymphocytic leukemia.

This sequence joins TRBV2 and TRBJ1-4, with D possibly being TRBD1 (5 bases). The germline V gene has CDR1 SNHLY and CDR2 FYNNEI. CDR3 length equals 15 residues. V was trimmed by 1 base and J by 1 base, leaving 7 bases between them. The CDR3 nucleotides are TGTGCCAGCAGTGAAGACGGGGGAACTAATGAAAAACTGTTTTTT. This codes for CASSEDGGTNEKLFF.

CDR3: CASSLKYLQYF. The CDR3 nucleotides are TGCGCCAGCAGCTTAAAGTATCTCCAGTATTTT. This chain uses TRBV5-1 with TRBJ2-3; no reliable D call. Trimming took 2 bases from V and 12 from J, leaving 10 bases between them. The length of the CDR3 is 11 residues. Germline-derived CDR1 and CDR2 are SGHRS and YFSETQ.

The V gene is TRBV6-1, the J gene TRBJ2-5, with D unresolved. The germline V gene encodes CDR1 MNHNS and CDR2 SASEGT. V gave up 4 bases and J gave up 0 bases, with 9 bases separating them. This CDR3 is built from 14 residues. CDR3 region: CASSVKGYQETQYF. CDR3 DNA sequence: TGTGCCAGCAGTGTAAAAGGGTACCAAGAGACCCAGTACTTC.

The CDR3 region has the DNA TGTGCCAGCAGTTATCTAAAGGGACAGCCGTACTATGGCTACACCTTC. Protein product: CASSYLKGQPYYGYTF. The gene calls are TRBV6-5 and TRBJ1-2; 7 bases line up with TRBD1. With V trimmed by 3 bases and J by 3 bases, 10 bases remained unmatched. Looked up from germline, CDR1 is MNHEY and CDR2 is SVGAGI. CDR3 length equals 16 residues.

The rearrangement uses TRBV4-1 and TRBJ2-5; a possible D gene is TRBD2 (5 bases). Germline V lookup: CDR1 MGHRA, CDR2 YSYEKL. Trimming cost V 4 bases and J 2 bases, with 14 bases left between them. CDR3 length: 15 amino acids. The CDR3 nucleotides read TGCGCCAGCAGCCCCATTGGCGGGCGACAAGAGACCCAGTACTTC. Encoded protein: CASSPIGGRQETQYF.

The CDR3: CASSLSNRGQALETQYF. The DNA for the CDR3 is TGTGCCAGCAGTTTATCGAACCGGGGACAGGCATTGGAGACCCAGTACTTC. This rearrangement joins TRBV27 to TRBJ2-5; 8 bases are shared with TRBD1. CDR1 and CDR2 (germline): MNHEY, SMNVEV (reference sequence). CDR3 length equals 17 residues. V lost 0 bases to trimming and J lost 5 bases; unmatched junction nucleotides: 11.

The J gene is TRBJ1-2, the V gene TRBV30, with 7 bases lining up with TRBD1. Germline CDR1 reads GTSNPN; CDR2 reads SVGIG (reference sequence). J lost 3 bases, V lost 7 bases, and 8 bases had no gene match. This CDR3 has 13 amino acids. The CDR3 reads CAYVRDSYYGYTF. The CDR3 DNA reads TGTGCCTATGTCCGGGACAGCTACTATGGCTACACCTTC.

The chain is built from TRBV7-9 and TRBJ1-2; no definite D call. Germline assignment: CDR1 SEHNR and CDR2 FQNEAQ (reference sequence). Trimming stripped 1 base from V and 6 bases from J, with 6 bases between. The CDR3 covers 12 residues. CDR3 bases: TGTGCCAGCAGCTTAGGCGGGGATGGCTACACCTTC. Translating it yields CASSLGGDGYTF.

This CDR3 reads CASSPGGGLLSDEQYF. The DNA of the CDR3 is TGTGCCAGTAGTCCAGGGGGCGGACTCCTTTCGGACGAGCAGTACTTC. The rearrangement links TRBV19 to TRBJ2-7; 8 bases are shared with TRBD1. Germline V gene data show CDR1 as LNHDA and CDR2 as SQIVND (reference sequence). The CDR3 extends over 16 amino acids. The ends lost 5 bases at V and 5 bases at J; junction bases unmatched: 14.

V usage is TRBV15 and J usage is TRBJ1-3; maybe TRBD1 (5 bases). Trimming removed 6 bases at V and 0 bases at J, with 15 bases between. The CDR3 loop spans 16 amino acids. Germline CDR1 reads LNHNV; CDR2 reads YYDKDF (reference sequence). The CDR3 bases are TGTGCCACCAGATCGGGGGGGAAAGACTCTGGAAACACCATATATTTT. Its protein is CATRSGGKDSGNTIYF.

The J gene is TRBJ1-2, the V gene TRBV6-5, with unresolved D. The V and J ends lost 5 bases and 4 bases respectively, with 14 bases between them. Per germline, CDR1 MNHEY and CDR2 SVGAGI. The CDR3 is 14 residues long. The CDR3: CASSTAARSYGYTF. For the CDR3, the DNA is TGTGCCAGCAGTACCGCCGCACGGTCCTATGGCTACACCTTC.

V and J are TRBV19 and TRBJ2-1; 9 nucleotides line up with TRBD1. Per germline, CDR1 LNHDA and CDR2 SQIVND (reference sequence). The CDR3 sequence is 14 residues long. Germline trimming cut 8 bases from V and 7 bases from J; bases unmatched to any gene: 9. The CDR3 sequence is CASWDRVLRNEQFF. CDR3 sequence (DNA): TGTGCCAGTTGGGACAGGGTCTTGAGGAATGAGCAGTTCTTC.

The V call is TRBV5-6, the J call TRBJ2-5, with D perhaps assigned TRBD1 or TRBD2 (6 bases each). The CDR3 length is 15 residues. CDR1 is SGHDT and CDR2 is YYEEEE in the germline V gene. V was cut by 4 bases and J by 5 bases, with 18 bases left in between. CDR3 amino acids: CASSHRWGAAETQYF. The DNA for the CDR3 is TGTGCCAGCAGCCATAGATGGGGGGCGGCGGAGACCCAGTACTTC.

This clone was recorded a few times. The DNA for the CDR3 is TGCGCCAGCAGCCAAGGTACGGATCGTGAAGCTTTCTTT. It is translated as CASSQGTDREAFF. The chain combines TRBV4-3 with TRBJ1-1; D gene ambiguous. CDR3 size: 13 residues. CDR1 is LGHNA and CDR2 is YSLEER in the germline V gene. Trimming took 1 base from V and 7 from J, leaving 10 bases between them.

In its sample, this clone was seen a few times. The chain combines TRBV5-6 with TRBJ1-2, with D unresolved. Looked up from germline, CDR1 is SGHDT and CDR2 is YYEEEE. The CDR3 is made up of 16 amino acids. V was shortened by 2 bases and J by 5 bases, with 19 bases between the two germline ends. Here the CDR3 DNA reads TGTGCCAGCAGCTTTTCCTCGTACGGGTCGCAGTATGGCTACACCTTC. Amino acid sequence: CASSFSSYGSQYGYTF. Full variable domain (remainder filled in from reference TRBV5-6 and TRBJ1-2): DAGVTQSPTHLIKTRGQQVTLRCSPKSGHDTVSWYQQALGQGPQFIFQYYEEEERQRGNFPDRFSGHQFPNYSSELNVNALLLGDSALYLCASSFSSYGSQYGYTFGSGTRLTVV.

The chain joins TRBV15 to TRBJ2-1; the match to TRBD2 covers 13 bases. V gave up 1 base and J gave up 4 bases; unmatched junction bases: 4. This CDR3 is 17 amino acids long. Per germline, CDR1 LNHNV and CDR2 YYDKDF (reference sequence). The CDR3 loop is CATSRGTSGRLYNEQFF. In nucleotides, the CDR3 is TGTGCCACCAGCAGAGGGACTAGCGGGAGACTTTACAATGAGCAGTTCTTC. The variable domain in full, with the rest retrieved from reference TRBV15 and TRBJ2-1, is DAMVIQNPRYQVTQFGKPVTLSCSQTLNHNVMYWYQQKSSQAPKLLFHYYDKDFNNEADTPDNFQSRRPNTSFCFLDIRSPGLGDTAMYLCATSRGTSGRLYNEQFFGPGTRLTVL.

V is TRBV25-1 and J is TRBJ1-2; D is ambiguous. Germline CDR1 reads MGHDK; CDR2 reads SYGVNS. V lost 4 bases and J 4 bases, leaving 7 bases between the germline ends. The length of the CDR3 is 12 residues. The CDR3: CASSVGSYGYTF. The DNA of the CDR3 is TGTGCCAGCAGTGTGGGGAGCTATGGCTACACCTTC.

The chain is built from TRBV19 and TRBJ2-7; D uncertain. The CDR3 covers 16 residues. The V gene's germline CDR1 is LNHDA and CDR2 SQIVND (reference sequence). The germline V and J ends were trimmed by 0 bases and 0 bases, with 12 bases remaining between them. CDR3 protein: CASSIDPVHNSYEQYF. The CDR3 nucleotides read TGTGCCAGTAGTATAGATCCGGTACATAACTCCTACGAGCAGTACTTC.

The chain recombines TRBV28 with TRBJ1-3; D unresolved. This CDR3 has 15 amino acids. The V end was cut by 1 base, the J end by 7 bases, with 14 bases between. Per the germline V gene, CDR1 is MDHEN and CDR2 is SYDVKM. CDR3 sequence (DNA): TGTGCCAGCAGTTTATCCCGGACCGCGTCGAACACCATATATTTT. Translated: CASSLSRTASNTIYF.

This clone has a count of ten or more. The chain employs TRBV5-8 and TRBJ2-1, with TRBD1 as a possible D gene (6 bases). The CDR3 loop spans 16 amino acids. CDR1 SGHTS and CDR2 YDEGEE come from the germline V gene. Between the trimmed V and J ends, which lost 2 bases and 5 bases, there was a span of 17 bases. Here the CDR3 reads CASSLYPGHLNNEQFF. CDR3 nucleotide sequence: TGTGCCAGCAGCTTATACCCGGGACACCTCAACAATGAGCAGTTCTTC.

V usage is TRBV19 and J usage is TRBJ2-7; 7 bases are shared with TRBD1. CDR1 is LNHDA, CDR2 SQIVND, per germline (reference sequence). The V segment lost 6 bases and the J segment 3 bases; nucleotides outside the gene matches: 5. The CDR3 totals 13 residues. For the CDR3, the DNA is TGTGCCAGTAGGATGACAGGGTACTACGAGCAGTACTTC. It specifies CASRMTGYYEQYF. Based on the CDR3 plus reference TRBV19 and TRBJ2-7, the full variable domain is DGGITQSPKYLFRKEGQNVTLSCEQNLNHDAMYWYRQDPGQGLRLIYYSQIVNDFQKGDIAEGYSVSREKKESFPLTVTSAQKNPTAFYLCASRMTGYYEQYFGPGTRLTVT.

This clone was found once. The chain has TRBV16 and TRBJ1-2; 7 nucleotides agree with TRBD1. Germline V gene data show CDR1 as KGHSY and CDR2 as FQNENV. The CDR3 spans 14 residues. Germline trimming cut 1 base from V and 6 bases from J; bases unmatched to any gene: 5. CDR3 loop: CASSQFARGNGYTF. CDR3 DNA sequence: TGTGCCAGCAGCCAATTCGCCAGGGGGAATGGCTACACCTTC.

The chain joins TRBV7-3 to TRBJ2-3; no clear D. The CDR3 spans 14 residues. V was pared by 5 bases and J by 4 bases, with 13 bases between. Germline CDR1 reads SGHTA; CDR2 reads FQGTGA. CDR3 region: CASSPQRPPDTQYF. The CDR3 bases are TGTGCCAGCAGCCCCCAGAGACCCCCAGATACGCAGTATTTT.

Written as DNA, the CDR3 is TGCGCCAGCAGCCAAGACGTTTGGGTAGCGGGATACAATGAGCAGTTCTTC. Residues: CASSQDVWVAGYNEQFF. This chain connects TRBV4-3 to TRBJ2-1, with 8 bases matching TRBD2. The V segment lost 0 bases and the J segment 4 bases; nucleotides outside the gene matches: 8. The CDR3 loop spans 17 amino acids. Looked up from germline, CDR1 is LGHNA and CDR2 is YSLEER.

The rearrangement joins TRBV6-1 to TRBJ1-2; D not certain. V was cut by 3 bases and J by 5 bases, with 19 bases left in between. Germline CDR1 MNHNS, CDR2 SASEGT. The CDR3 loop spans 16 amino acids. CDR3 bases: TGTGCCAGCAGTGATGCCGGAGAACCGTACGAATATGGCTACACCTTC. Amino acid sequence: CASSDAGEPYEYGYTF.

The count of this clone is one. The chain recombines TRBV20-1 with TRBJ1-2; no clear D gene. V lost 6 bases and J 6 bases, leaving 11 bases between the germline ends. The CDR3 length is 11 residues. From germline, CDR1 is DFQATT and CDR2 SNEGSKA (reference sequence). The CDR3 here is CSARWMDGYTF. CDR3 nucleotide sequence: TGCAGTGCCAGGTGGATGGATGGCTACACCTTC.

The chain joins TRBV9 to TRBJ2-3; D perhaps matches TRBD2 (5 bases). This CDR3 is built from 15 residues. Germline lookup yields CDR1 SGDLS and CDR2 YYNGEE. V was trimmed by 4 bases and J by 0 bases, leaving 12 bases between them. This CDR3 reads CASSYLAASTDTQYF. The CDR3 nucleotides are TGTGCCAGCAGCTATCTAGCTGCTAGCACAGATACGCAGTATTTT.

The chain uses TRBV6-1 and TRBJ1-1; D call uncertain. Trimming removed 10 bases at V and 0 bases at J, with 12 bases between. The CDR3 extends over 13 amino acids. Per germline, CDR1 MNHNS and CDR2 SASEGT. Here the CDR3 reads CATRISLNTEAFF. The CDR3 coding sequence is TGTGCCACCCGAATTTCATTGAACACTGAAGCTTTCTTT.